Listed below are T cell receptor beta chains from one sample, sequenced in a study of cytomegalovirus exposure and HLA in healthy donors. Sequenced by immunoSEQ multiplex PCR; TCRdb stores in-frame clones only, minus some. The sample lists around 190,000 clones, about four fifths occurring once. The material sequenced was PBMCs. The receptors originated from a man aged 25-45 years in good health and CMV-seropositive. The CDR3 runs from the conserved cysteine through the conserved F or W. D genes are given only for firm matches. Part of the rows lack a size; the others show once, few, many or a class for expanded clones.

>TRBV4-3|-|-|TRBJ2-3
CASSHPSTDTQYF
TGCGCCAGCAGCCACCCTAGCACAGATACGCAGTATTTT
>TRBV5-6|once|-|TRBJ2-3
CASSWNRALRTDTQYF
TGTGCCAGCAGCTGGAACAGGGCCTTACGCACAGATACGCAGTATTTT
>TRBV6-5|-|TRBD2|TRBJ2-1
CASSYGGWGGEQFF
TGTGCCAGCAGTTACGGGGGTTGGGGGGGTGAGCAGTTCTTC
>TRBV4-3|-|TRBD2|TRBJ2-7
CASSQLAGALGYEQYF
TGCGCCAGCAGCCAGCTAGCGGGAGCCCTCGGCTACGAGCAGTACTTC
>TRBV18|-|-|TRBJ2-7
CASSPPGRGIYEQYF
TGTGCCAGCTCACCACCAGGGCGGGGAATCTACGAGCAGTACTTC
>TRBV5-5|-|-|TRBJ1-3
CASSPHRASSGNTIYF
TGTGCCAGCAGCCCCCACAGGGCTAGCTCTGGAAACACCATATATTTT
>TRBV27|few|-|TRBJ2-7
CASSLTSLLSYEQYF
TGTGCCAGCAGTTTAACTAGCCTTCTATCCTACGAGCAGTACTTC
>TRBV5-6|-|-|TRBJ1-5
CASSPSATVTQPQHF
TGTGCCAGCAGCCCATCAGCTACAGTGACTCAGCCCCAGCATTTT
>TRBV27|-|TRBD1|TRBJ2-5
CASSKQGSETQYF
TGTGCCAGCAGTAAACAGGGGTCGGAGACCCAGTACTTC
>TRBV5-1|-|TRBD1|TRBJ2-7
CASSPGQTSYEQYF
TGCGCCAGCAGCCCGGGACAGACGTCCTACGAGCAGTACTTC
>TRBV6-4|-|-|TRBJ1-3
CASIDGRGMWNTIYF
TGTGCCAGTATCGACGGCCGGGGTATGTGGAACACCATATATTTT
>TRBV19|-|-|TRBJ2-1
CASTGYVSYNEQFF
TGTGCCAGTACAGGGTATGTCTCCTACAATGAGCAGTTCTTC
>TRBV5-6|-|TRBD1|TRBJ1-2
CASSLSTGGYTF
TGTGCCAGCAGCTTGTCGACAGGGGGCTACACCTTC
>TRBV11-2|-|-|TRBJ1-3
CASSLDRGASGNTIYF
TGTGCCAGCAGCTTAGATCGGGGGGCCTCTGGAAACACCATATATTTT
>TRBV7-9|-|-|TRBJ2-5
CASSLALGSQETQYF
TGTGCCAGCAGCTTAGCGTTAGGGAGCCAAGAGACCCAGTACTTC
>TRBV28|-|TRBD1|TRBJ1-2
CASSFLDRENDGYTF
TGTGCCAGCAGTTTTCTCGACAGGGAAAACGACGGCTACACCTTC
>TRBV9|few|-|TRBJ1-3
CASSAQQGSGNTIYF
TGTGCCAGCAGCGCTCAACAGGGATCTGGAAACACCATATATTTT
>TRBV27|-|TRBD1|TRBJ2-3
CASRTGAVADTQYF
TGTGCCAGCAGGACAGGGGCTGTAGCAGATACGCAGTATTTT
>TRBV5-6|-|-|TRBJ2-7
CASRESRFGEQYF
TGTGCCAGCAGGGAGTCAAGGTTCGGCGAGCAGTACTTC
>TRBV2|-|-|TRBJ1-4
CASSQGWTNEKLFF
TGTGCCAGCAGTCAGGGGTGGACTAATGAAAAACTGTTTTTT
>TRBV5-4|-|TRBD1|TRBJ1-4
CASSLSYRGSEKLFF
TGTGCCAGCAGCTTGTCGTACAGGGGGAGTGAAAAACTGTTTTTT
>TRBV6-5|-|TRBD1|TRBJ2-7
CASAGGQGSSYEQYF
TGTGCCAGCGCCGGGGGACAGGGGAGCTCCTACGAGCAGTACTTC
>TRBV5-1|-|-|TRBJ2-7
CASSLGYGVSYEQYF
TGCGCCAGCAGCTTGGGGTACGGGGTTTCCTACGAGCAGTACTTC
>TRBV5-4|-|TRBD2|TRBJ2-3
CASSSRTSGGDTQYF
TGTGCCAGCAGCTCCAGGACTAGCGGGGGGGATACGCAGTATTTT
>TRBV19|-|-|TRBJ2-3
CASSPFDGGPSTDTQYF
TGTGCCAGTAGTCCCTTCGACGGGGGACCTAGCACAGATACGCAGTATTTT
>TRBV23-1|-|TRBD1|TRBJ1-1
CASSPSGQGYTEAFF
TGCGCCAGCAGTCCCTCGGGACAGGGTTACACTGAAGCTTTCTTT
>TRBV10-3|once|-|TRBJ2-7
CAISGVANYEQYF
TGTGCCATCAGTGGCGTAGCGAACTACGAGCAGTACTTC
>TRBV9|-|-|TRBJ1-1
CASSGKTVGNAEAFF
TGTGCCAGCAGCGGGAAGACAGTGGGGAACGCTGAAGCTTTCTTT
>TRBV7-7|-|TRBD1|TRBJ2-2
CASSLGRGQGSTGELFF
TGTGCTAGCAGCTTAGGGAGGGGACAGGGGTCCACCGGGGAGCTGTTTTTT
>TRBV7-2|few|-|TRBJ1-2
CASSSRRQGSNYGYTF
TGTGCCAGCAGCTCAAGGCGGCAGGGGTCTAACTATGGCTACACCTTC
>TRBV4-2|few|-|TRBJ2-4
CASSHRESGLAKNIQYF
TGTGCCAGCAGCCACCGAGAAAGCGGTCTAGCCAAAAACATTCAGTACTTC
>TRBV5-1|-|-|TRBJ2-4
CASSLTVLEAKNIQYF
TGCGCCAGCAGCCTGACAGTTTTGGAGGCCAAAAACATTCAGTACTTC
>TRBV6-5|-|-|TRBJ1-1
CASSYSRGSNTEAFF
TGTGCCAGCAGTTACTCGCGGGGATCAAACACTGAAGCTTTCTTT
>TRBV12-5|-|-|TRBJ2-3
CASGLHHTDTQYF
TGTGCTAGTGGTTTACACCACACAGATACGCAGTATTTT
>TRBV7-2|few|TRBD2|TRBJ2-3
CASSFSPRSGRSPTDTQYF
TGTGCCAGCAGCTTTTCCCCTCGTAGCGGGCGGTCCCCCACAGATACGCAGTATTTT
>TRBV7-2|-|TRBD2|TRBJ2-7
CASSSAGGFDEQYF
TGTGCCAGCAGCTCAGCGGGGGGGTTCGACGAGCAGTACTTC
>TRBV6-5|-|TRBD1|TRBJ2-5
CASRSYRGPETQYF
TGTGCCAGCAGATCCTACAGGGGTCCAGAGACCCAGTACTTC
>TRBV4-3|-|TRBD2|TRBJ2-1
CASRWETSQGEQFF
TGCGCCAGCAGATGGGAGACTAGCCAAGGTGAGCAGTTCTTC
>TRBV7-2|-|TRBD1|TRBJ1-2
CASSLNTGQKRGF
TGTGCCAGCAGCTTAAATACGGGACAGAAGAGGGGGTTC